The next 27 T cell receptor beta chains were all read from a single sample in a study of T cells after yellow fever vaccination. TCRdb processed the 5' RACE reads anew with MiXCR; each CDR3 protein has one entry. The profile shows a few hundred thousand distinct CDR3 sequences, roughly 11% of them singletons. The sample here was PBMCs, taken on the day of the first yellow fever vaccination. The receptors shown here come from a young man who received the YFV17D yellow fever vaccine.

The V call is TRBV6-1, the J call TRBJ2-1; tentatively, D is TRBD2 (6 bases). V dropped 10 bases and J dropped 6 bases, with 10 bases sitting between them. This CDR3 is built from 11 residues. Germline V gives CDR1 MNHNS, CDR2 SASEGT. The CDR3 DNA follows: TGTGCCACGGGGGAAGCCAATGAGCAGTTCTTC. The encoded protein is CATGEANEQFF.

This clonotype has only a few counts. The rearrangement links TRBV4-2 to TRBJ2-3; D unresolved. The CDR3 has 14 residues. The ends were cut back, 4 bases at V and 4 bases at J, with 12 bases in the middle. Germline lookup yields CDR1 LGHNA and CDR2 YNFKEQ. The CDR3 DNA is TGTGCCAGCAGCCCCCGGCTAGTTGCAGATACGCAGTATTTT. It yields the protein CASSPRLVADTQYF.

This clonotype was picked up a small number of times. The chain combines TRBV9 with TRBJ1-1; D unresolved. The length of the CDR3 is 14 residues. The ends were cut back, 3 bases at V and 0 bases at J, with 9 bases in the middle. CDR1 SGDLS and CDR2 YYNGEE come from the germline V gene. The CDR3 DNA is TGTGCCAGCAGCGGTACAGCCTTGAACACTGAAGCTTTCTTT. It codes for CASSGTALNTEAFF.

The rearrangement uses TRBV6-1 and TRBJ2-7, with D perhaps TRBD1 or TRBD2 (6 bases each). Per the germline V gene, CDR1 is MNHNS and CDR2 is SASEGT. This CDR3 has 13 residues. Trimming stripped 8 bases from V and 2 bases from J, with 13 bases between. In DNA, the CDR3 is TGTGCCAGCTTCGGGGGCTTCACCTACGAGCAGTACTTC. Amino acid sequence: CASFGGFTYEQYF.

This clonotype was detected only a few times. The genes are TRBV18 and TRBJ2-2, with D possibly matching TRBD1 (5 bases). CDR1 KGHSH and CDR2 LQKENI come from the germline V gene. The CDR3 length is 14 residues. V gave up 5 bases and J gave up 7 bases, with 14 bases separating them. Here the CDR3 reads CASSEQEDYGELFF. CDR3 DNA sequence: TGTGCCAGCTCAGAACAGGAAGATTACGGGGAGCTGTTTTTT.

This clonotype appeared a few times. The chain has TRBV20-1 and TRBJ1-1; 7 bases map to TRBD1. V shed 0 bases and J 2 bases; nucleotides not matched to a gene: 3. The CDR3 has 14 residues. Germline lookup yields CDR1 DFQATT and CDR2 SNEGSKA (reference sequence). The CDR3 sequence: CSAREDRRNTEAFF. CDR3 in DNA: TGCAGTGCTAGAGAGGACAGGAGAAACACTGAAGCTTTCTTT.

This rearrangement joins TRBV5-1 to TRBJ2-1; D possibly corresponds to TRBD1 (5 bases). The CDR3 contains 16 residues. CDR1 and CDR2 (germline): SGHRS, YFSETQ. V was clipped by 3 bases and J by 4 bases, with 17 bases between them. The CDR3 coding sequence is TGCGCCAGCAGCTACCTACAGGTGACATCGTACAATGAGCAGTTCTTC. It codes for CASSYLQVTSYNEQFF.

This clonotype was counted a few times. The genes are TRBV5-1 and TRBJ2-7, with TRBD1 matching 7 bases. The germline V gene has CDR1 SGHRS and CDR2 YFSETQ. The CDR3 sequence is 14 residues long. Trimming at V came to 3 bases and at J to 3 bases, leaving 6 bases not matched to a gene. The CDR3 region has the DNA TGCGCCAGCAGCTACAGGGGAGAAGGCTACGAGCAGTACTTC. Encoded protein: CASSYRGEGYEQYF.

This clonotype has only a few counts. The chain combines TRBV6-2 or TRBV6-3 with TRBJ2-5; D might be TRBD1 or TRBD2, each matching 5 bases. From germline, CDR1 is MNHEY and CDR2 SVGEGT. Trimming left V 4 bases short and J 5 bases short, with 14 bases between. CDR3 length: 14 amino acids. CDR3 nucleotides: TGTGCCAGCAGTTCGGACATCAGCGGCGAGACCCAGTACTTC. Translated, it gives CASSSDISGETQYF.

Only a few counts were recorded for this clonotype. The chain is built from TRBV6-2 or TRBV6-3 and TRBJ2-3, with D possibly being TRBD2 (5 bases). Trimming left V 0 bases short and J 4 bases short, with 17 bases between. This CDR3 contains 17 residues. Germline V gene lookup returns CDR1 MNHEY and CDR2 SVGEGT. For the CDR3, the DNA is TGTGCCAGCAGTTACTCAGGGAGCAGGCGGGTGGCAGATACGCAGTATTTT. Protein sequence: CASSYSGSRRVADTQYF.

The gene calls are TRBV19 and TRBJ2-2, with no clear D. Germline lookup yields CDR1 LNHDA and CDR2 SQIVND (reference sequence). The length of the CDR3 is 13 residues. V shed 1 base and J shed 1 base, with 1 base lying between them. CDR3 DNA sequence: TGTGCCAGTAGTATAGTGAACACCGGGGAGCTGTTTTTT. The encoded protein is CASSIVNTGELFF.

There are a few counts of this clonotype. The CDR3 coding sequence is TGTGCCAGCTCACGGGGGACTAGCGGGTACGAGCAGTACGTC. It codes for CASSRGTSGYEQYV. The V call is TRBV18, the J call TRBJ2-7, with 12 nucleotides matching TRBD2. The germline CDR1 and CDR2 sequences are KGHSH and LQKENI. The CDR3 consists of 14 residues. V lost 4 bases and J lost 4; bases outside the gene matches: 2.

This clonotype was seen a few times. The chain uses TRBV10-3 and TRBJ2-3; 11 nucleotides align to TRBD2. The germline V gene encodes CDR1 ENHRY and CDR2 SYGVKD. CDR3 size: 18 residues. V lost 6 bases to trimming and J lost 0 bases; unmatched junction nucleotides: 11. The CDR3: CAIRPGLAGGPSTDTQYF. CDR3 DNA sequence: TGTGCCATCAGGCCCGGTCTAGCGGGGGGCCCGAGCACAGATACGCAGTATTTT.

This clonotype was seen many times. The chain uses TRBV6-4 and TRBJ2-3, with D perhaps assigned TRBD1 or TRBD2 (5 bases each). There are 14 residues in the CDR3. With 4 bases removed from V and 4 bases from J, the gap between germline ends came to 12 bases. Germline V lookup: CDR1 MRHNA, CDR2 SNTAGT. CDR3 DNA sequence: TGTGCCAGCAGTGTTGGCCAGGGAGCAGATACGCAGTATTTT. Amino acid sequence: CASSVGQGADTQYF.

This clonotype has a count of ten or more. The rearrangement joins TRBV29-1 to TRBJ1-1; TRBD1 is a possible D gene (6 bases). The germline CDR1 and CDR2 sequences are SQVTM and ANQGSEA. Trimming took 1 base from V and 0 from J, leaving 9 bases between them. The length of the CDR3 is 14 residues. The CDR3 here is CSVEVGGMNTEAFF. As DNA, the CDR3 is TGCAGCGTTGAAGTCGGGGGCATGAACACTGAAGCTTTCTTT.

This clonotype appeared many times. V is TRBV7-3 and J is TRBJ2-5; 7 nucleotides agree with TRBD2. V trimming: 5 bases; J trimming: 5 bases; junction bases outside the gene matches: 8. The CDR3 consists of 14 residues. CDR1 SGHTA and CDR2 FQGTGA come from the germline V gene. DNA for the CDR3: TGTGCCAGCAGCGAAACAGCGGGGAGCGAGACCCAGTACTTC. This translates into CASSETAGSETQYF. The variable domain in full, with the rest retrieved from reference TRBV7-3 and TRBJ2-5, is GAGVSQTPSNKVTEKGKYVELRCDPISGHTALYWYRQSLGQGPEFLIYFQGTGAADDSGLPNDRFFAVRPEGSVSTLKIQRTERGDSAVYLCASSETAGSETQYFGPGTRLLVL.

This clonotype was counted only a few times. The chain has TRBV7-2 and TRBJ1-2, with D perhaps matching TRBD1 (5 bases). Germline-derived CDR1 and CDR2 are SGHTA and FQGNSA. Deletions cut 5 bases from V and 3 bases from J, with 10 bases between. CDR3 length: 13 amino acids. As DNA, the CDR3 is TGTGCCAGCAGCGAGGGGTTTCACTATGGCTACACCTTC. Its translation: CASSEGFHYGYTF. Full variable domain (missing parts from reference TRBV7-2 and TRBJ1-2): GAGVSQSPSNKVTEKGKDVELRCDPISGHTALYWYRQSLGQGLEFLIYFQGNSAPDKSGLPSDRFSAERTGGSVSTLTIQRTQQEDSAVYLCASSEGFHYGYTFGSGTRLTVV.

This chain joins TRBV20-1 and TRBJ2-3; perhaps D is TRBD1 or TRBD2 (6 bases each). The CDR3 covers 14 residues. Germline CDR1 DFQATT, CDR2 SNEGSKA (reference sequence). V was shortened by 6 bases and J by 6 bases, with 19 bases between the two germline ends. CDR3 DNA sequence: TGCAGTGCCCCCGGGGGCAGGGTTCGGGATACGCAGTATTTT. The encoded protein is CSAPGGRVRDTQYF.

V usage is TRBV4-3 and J usage is TRBJ2-1; 8 bases line up with TRBD2. CDR1 and CDR2 from the germline V gene are LGHNA and YSLEER. The CDR3 loop spans 18 amino acids. Trimming cost V 0 bases and J 7 bases; bases outside gene matches: 14. The CDR3 DNA reads as TGCGCCAGCAGCCAAGATTTGGTAGCGGGGCCATTTGGAAATGAGCAGTTCTTC. It encodes CASSQDLVAGPFGNEQFF.

V is TRBV7-2 and J is TRBJ2-7; TRBD1 might be the D (7 bases). Per the germline V gene, CDR1 is SGHTA and CDR2 is FQGNSA. The CDR3 loop spans 15 amino acids. Trimming left V 7 bases short and J 0 bases short, with 16 bases between. The CDR3 sequence: CASTRGTLSSYEQYF. The CDR3 bases are TGTGCCAGCACCAGGGGGACTCTTAGCTCCTACGAGCAGTACTTC.

On this clonotype itself: Possible read error: a much larger clone is one base away. The gene calls are TRBV7-2 and TRBJ1-1; D perhaps matches TRBD1 (6 bases). The CDR3 has 13 residues. Germline CDR1 reads SGHTA; CDR2 reads FQGNSA. V was clipped by 3 bases and J by 5 bases, with 10 bases between them. CDR3 nucleotides: TGTGCCAGCAGCTTGAACAGGGAGACTGAAGCTTTCTTT. Protein product: CASSLNRETEAFF.

This clonotype was picked up a small number of times. V is TRBV28 and J is TRBJ1-1; D unclear. CDR1 is MDHEN and CDR2 is SYDVKM in the germline V gene. The CDR3 spans 15 residues. V was clipped by 5 bases and J by 1 base, with 14 bases between them. Written as DNA, the CDR3 is TGTGCCAGCAGTGAGACGTTATCGGGGAACACTGAAGCTTTCTTT. Its protein product is CASSETLSGNTEAFF.

Only a few counts were recorded for this clonotype. The chain uses TRBV4-1 and TRBJ2-5; D gene uncertain. Between the trimmed V and J ends, which lost 0 bases and 2 bases, there was a span of 10 bases. The CDR3 consists of 15 residues. Germline loops: CDR1 MGHRA, CDR2 YSYEKL. CDR3 DNA sequence: TGCGCCAGCAGCCAAGATCAAGGGTTACAAGAGACCCAGTACTTC. This gives the protein CASSQDQGLQETQYF.

This clonotype has a handful of counts. The chain carries TRBV5-4 and TRBJ2-1; TRBD1 agrees at 7 bases. Germline V lookup: CDR1 SGHNT, CDR2 YYREEE (reference sequence). Germline trimming cut 4 bases from V and 8 bases from J; bases unmatched to any gene: 6. The CDR3 is made up of 13 amino acids. In DNA form, the CDR3 reads TGTGCCAGCAGCACCGGGGACAGCGATGAGCAGTTCTTC. It yields the protein CASSTGDSDEQFF.

This clonotype was found a few times. V is TRBV20-1 and J is TRBJ2-2; D perhaps matches TRBD2 (5 bases). V was trimmed by 4 bases and J by 2 bases, leaving 14 bases between them. The CDR3 runs 15 residues. The germline gives CDR1 DFQATT, CDR2 SNEGSKA (reference sequence). The chain's CDR3 is CSAIDMRANTGELFF. The CDR3 DNA sequence: TGCAGTGCTATTGACATGAGGGCAAACACCGGGGAGCTGTTTTTT.

The chain employs TRBV9 and TRBJ1-2; no clear D. V was cut by 4 bases and J by 4 bases, with 8 bases left in between. From germline, CDR1 is SGDLS and CDR2 YYNGEE. There are 12 residues in the CDR3. CDR3 region: CASSLDPYGYTF. The CDR3 DNA follows: TGTGCCAGCAGCCTTGACCCCTATGGCTACACCTTC. The whole variable domain, remainder taken from reference TRBV9 and TRBJ1-2, is DSGVTQTPKHLITATGQRVTLRCSPRSGDLSVYWYQQSLDQGLQFLIQYYNGEERAKGNILERFSAQQFPDLHSELNLSSLELGDSALYFCASSLDPYGYTFGSGTRLTVV.

This clonotype was observed a few times. The V call is TRBV7-3, the J call TRBJ2-3, with 10 bases lining up with TRBD2. Unmatched junction bases numbered 5, after V lost 4 bases and J lost 1 base. This CDR3 has 16 residues. Germline V lookup: CDR1 SGHTA, CDR2 FQGTGA. The CDR3 region has the DNA TGTGCCAGCAGCTCTATGCTAGCGGGGGGCACAGATACGCAGTATTTT. It codes for CASSSMLAGGTDTQYF.